This entry concerns a single T cell receptor beta chain. The data derive from a study of CD4+ T cells in melanoma. The ends lost 4 bases at V and 0 bases at J; junction bases unmatched: 10. This CDR3 spans 18 amino acids. Germline V lookup: CDR1 SGHAT, CDR2 FQNNGV. Using immunoSEQ multiplex PCR, the repertoire was profiled, and TCRdb retains in-frame clones only, with some absent. The sample lists 110,000 to 150,000 clones; 92% were seen once. V is TRBV11-2 and J is TRBJ2-2; 8 bases align to TRBD1. The TCR comes from a human donor with melanoma. This CDR3 reads CASSSSRLQGANTGELFF. The DNA of the CDR3 is TGTGCCAGCAGCTCCTCCCGTCTACAGGGGGCGAACACCGGGGAGCTGTTTTTT.